This TCR beta chain was recovered during a study of monozygotic twins with inflammatory bowel disease. TCRdb re-called the 5' RACE reads and gives one entry per CDR3 protein, without DNA. This sample's clone table lists more than 120,000 distinct CDR3 sequences. Germline V gene data show CDR1 as MNHEY and CDR2 as SVGAGI. The CDR3 runs to 13 residues. V and J are TRBV6-5 and TRBJ1-2. The specimen sequenced was blood. This clonotype originated in a human donor with ulcerative colitis or Crohn's disease, or a healthy co-twin of an affected twin (not recorded which). CDR3: CASRKGNPYGYTF.